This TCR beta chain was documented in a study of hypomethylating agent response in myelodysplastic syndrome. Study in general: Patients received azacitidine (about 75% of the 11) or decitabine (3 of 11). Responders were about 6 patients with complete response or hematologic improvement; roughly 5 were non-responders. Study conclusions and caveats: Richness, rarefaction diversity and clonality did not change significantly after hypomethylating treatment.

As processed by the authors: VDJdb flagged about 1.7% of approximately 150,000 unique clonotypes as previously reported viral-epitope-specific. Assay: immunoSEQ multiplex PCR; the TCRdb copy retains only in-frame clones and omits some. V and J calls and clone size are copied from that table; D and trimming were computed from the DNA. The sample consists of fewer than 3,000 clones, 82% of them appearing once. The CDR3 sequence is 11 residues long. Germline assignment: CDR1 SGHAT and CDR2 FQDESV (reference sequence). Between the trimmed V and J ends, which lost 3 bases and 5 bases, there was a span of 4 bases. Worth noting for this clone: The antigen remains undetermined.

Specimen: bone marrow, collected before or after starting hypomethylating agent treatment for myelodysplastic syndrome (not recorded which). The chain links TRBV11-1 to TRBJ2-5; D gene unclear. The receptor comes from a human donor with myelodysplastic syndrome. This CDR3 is CASSFGETQYF. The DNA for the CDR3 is TGTGCCAGCAGCTTCGGTGAGACCCAGTACTTC.